The 7 T cell receptor beta chains listed next were all sequenced from one sample in a study of siplizumab effects on memory and regulatory T cells. Repertoires were generated with immunoSEQ multiplex PCR, while TCRdb's copy carries only in-frame clones and drops some. The sample has about 91,000 clones, 80% to 95% seen once; the top ten hold 6.5%. The source material was CD8+ T cells sorted from blood. The receptors here all came from a human donor in good health.

The CDR3 loop is CASRDYYSTDTQYF. CDR3 nucleotides: TGTGCCAGCAGAGACTACTACAGCACAGATACGCAGTATTTT. This chain joins TRBV5-6 and TRBJ2-3; maybe TRBD2 (5 bases). CDR3 length: 14 residues. V lost 5 bases and J 0 bases, leaving 10 bases between the germline ends. Per germline, CDR1 SGHDT and CDR2 YYEEEE.

This clone has more than one count but fewer than ten. V gene TRBV19 combines with J gene TRBJ1-1; D is ambiguous. Germline V gene sequence: CDR1 LNHDA, CDR2 SQIVND (reference sequence). V was clipped by 4 bases and J by 4 bases, with 10 bases between them. This CDR3 has 13 amino acids. CDR3 residues: CASSTAMGTEAFF. The DNA for the CDR3 is TGTGCCAGTAGTACAGCTATGGGCACTGAAGCTTTCTTT.

The gene calls are TRBV9 and TRBJ2-7; no firm D call. V lost 0 bases and J lost 3, with 10 bases in between. Germline CDR1 SGDLS, CDR2 YYNGEE. The CDR3 covers 14 residues. The CDR3 protein is CASSVATGRYEQYF. CDR3 coding DNA: TGTGCCAGCAGCGTAGCCACGGGCCGCTACGAGCAGTACTTC.

V is TRBV27 and J is TRBJ2-1, with 10 bases fitting TRBD1. CDR3 length: 14 residues. Germline assignment: CDR1 MNHEY and CDR2 SMNVEV (reference sequence). The junction had 5 bases not matched to a gene; V was cut back by 6 bases and J by 6 bases. The CDR3 coding sequence is TGTGCCAGCAGAACCGGGACAGGGGTCAATGAGCAGTTCTTC. It specifies CASRTGTGVNEQFF.

This sequence joins TRBV4-2 and TRBJ2-7, with D possibly matching TRBD1 (6 bases). Germline-derived CDR1 and CDR2 are LGHNA and YNFKEQ. The CDR3 has 15 residues. The V and J ends lost 1 base and 3 bases respectively, with 13 bases between them. The CDR3: CASSQVSGQNYEQYF. The DNA of the CDR3 is TGTGCCAGCAGCCAAGTTTCAGGACAGAACTACGAGCAGTACTTC.

V usage is TRBV6-1 and J usage is TRBJ2-7; possible D gene TRBD2, 5 bases. V was cut by 5 bases and J by 4 bases, with 9 bases left in between. CDR1 and CDR2 from the germline V gene are MNHNS and SASEGT. The CDR3 length is 12 residues. This CDR3 is CASSSPGYEQYF. CDR3 DNA: TGTGCCAGCAGTTCCCCGGGGTACGAGCAGTACTTC.

This clone is a singleton in its sample. The J gene is TRBJ2-5, the V gene TRBV27; D gene ambiguous. The CDR3 extends over 14 amino acids. V lost 2 bases, J lost 1 base, and 8 bases lay in between. Germline loops: CDR1 MNHEY, CDR2 SMNVEV (reference sequence). CDR3 nucleotide sequence: TGTGCCAGCAGTTTACTGGCATTCCAAGAGACCCAGTACTTC. It is translated as CASSLLAFQETQYF.